This TCR beta chain was found in a study of blood T cell repertoires in COVID-19. Trimming took off 3 bases at V and 1 base at J, with 12 bases between the two ends. CDR3 length equals 15 residues. CDR1 SEHNR and CDR2 FQNEAQ come from the germline V gene (reference sequence). Here immunoSEQ multiplex PCR was the method, and the copy in TCRdb shows in-frame clones only, minus some. This sample has 150,000 to 200,000 clones, with around 85% found just once. The study recruited people aged roughly 18 to 100 years across 20 to 30 US areas. The source of this sequence is a woman aged 40 to 50 with acute COVID-19. V usage is TRBV7-9 and J usage is TRBJ1-1; tentative D call: TRBD1 (6 bases). Sequenced material: PBMCs or T cells enriched from blood (not recorded which). CDR3 residues: CASSFIEGGNTEAFF. The CDR3 DNA sequence: TGTGCCAGCAGCTTCATCGAAGGGGGGAACACTGAAGCTTTCTTT.